This T cell receptor (beta chain) was obtained from a study of T cell responses to AZD1222 COVID-19 vaccine. Points from the study as a whole: Repertoires in all cases were sampled only once the peak T cell response had passed.

The data were produced by immunoSEQ multiplex PCR, yet TCRdb's version contains in-frame clones alone and is incomplete. The sample carries about 94,000 clones, about 88% recorded once. As concerns this clone: What it binds is unknown.

The source is an adult in good health. This specimen consisted of peripheral blood, obtained on day 0 of AZD1222 vaccination.

Here the CDR3 reads CAISESTSGGPDTQYF. CDR3 sequence (DNA): TGTGCCATCAGTGAGTCTACTAGCGGGGGCCCAGATACGCAGTATTTT. The chain uses TRBV10-3 and TRBJ2-3; 11 bases align to TRBD2. This CDR3 contains 16 residues. Unmatched junction bases numbered 3, after V lost 0 bases and J lost 4 bases. Germline V gene data show CDR1 as ENHRY and CDR2 as SYGVKD.